These T cell receptor beta chains were read from a single sample in a study of blood T cell repertoires in COVID-19. The method was immunoSEQ multiplex PCR; TCRdb's version includes in-frame clones alone and lacks a portion of them. The profile covers roughly 290,000 clones, with 80% to 85% appearing a single time and 15% to 17% taken by the ten largest. Sequencing was done on a sample of peripheral blood. These receptor sequences come from a person between 65 and 80 years old with COVID-19, enrolled during active disease. Each CDR3 is given with its conserved first and last residue. The D gene is left open where the match is weak. The size field is filled for only some rows; it gives once, few, many or a size class.

D gene	V gene	J gene	clone size	CDR3 protein	CDR3 DNA
.	TRBV28	TRBJ1-2	.	CASSYSNYGYTF	TGTGCCAGCAGTTACAGTAACTATGGCTACACCTTC
.	TRBV7-9	TRBJ2-5	.	CASSYRTGREETQYF	TGTGCCAGCAGTTATCGGACAGGGAGGGAAGAGACCCAGTACTTC
.	TRBV5-4	TRBJ1-2	few	CASSLFTGSEAYGYTF	TGTGCCAGCAGCTTATTCACCGGGTCGGAGGCCTATGGCTACACCTTC
.	TRBV14	TRBJ1-1	.	CASFAWTANTEAFF	TGTGCCAGCTTCGCTTGGACAGCGAACACTGAAGCTTTCTTT
.	TRBV6-5	TRBJ2-1	once	CASSFTTSDEQFF	TGTGCCAGCAGTTTCACGACTAGTGATGAGCAGTTCTTC
TRBD1	TRBV5-1	TRBJ1-3	.	CASSLRGGTAGNTIYF	TGCGCCAGCAGCTTACGCGGAGGGACAGCTGGAAACACCATATATTTT
.	TRBV6-2/TRBV6-3	TRBJ1-1	.	CASSFSTEAFF	TGTGCCAGCAGTTTCAGCACTGAAGCTTTCTTT
TRBD2	TRBV10-3	TRBJ2-5	.	CAIRGTSGGKETQYF	TGTGCCATCAGGGGTACTAGCGGGGGCAAAGAGACCCAGTACTTC
TRBD1	TRBV19	TRBJ1-1	.	CASSLTGDTEAFF	TGTGCCAGTAGTTTGACAGGGGACACTGAAGCTTTCTTT
.	TRBV14	TRBJ2-7	few	CASGAASRGGEQYF	TGTGCCAGCGGCGCGGCCTCGCGGGGTGGCGAGCAGTACTTC
.	TRBV6-2/TRBV6-3	TRBJ1-5	.	CASTPRGAPNQPQHF	TGTGCCAGCACCCCCCGGGGGGCACCAAATCAGCCCCAGCATTTT
TRBD2	TRBV19	TRBJ2-3	.	CASSISLWRGGPDTQYF	TGTGCCAGTAGTATTTCTTTATGGCGGGGGGGCCCAGATACGCAGTATTTT
TRBD1	TRBV27	TRBJ2-6	.	CASSLLRQGVSIGANVLTF	TGTGCCAGCAGTCTCCTCAGACAGGGGGTTTCGATTGGGGCCAACGTCCTGACTTTC
.	TRBV3-1/TRBV3-2	TRBJ1-2	.	CASSQLDYGYTF	TGTGCCAGCAGCCAACTCGACTATGGCTACACCTTC
TRBD2	TRBV6-6	TRBJ2-1	.	CASRLPGTSGNNEQFF	TGTGCCAGCAGATTACCCGGGACTAGCGGTAACAATGAGCAGTTCTTC
.	TRBV5-4	TRBJ1-1	.	CASSPGLRSTEAFF	TGTGCCAGCAGTCCCGGACTCCGGAGCACTGAAGCTTTCTTT
.	TRBV19	TRBJ1-5	.	CASSITSSRWPQHF	TGTGCCAGTAGTATAACCTCTTCTAGATGGCCCCAGCATTTT
TRBD2	TRBV5-1	TRBJ2-7	.	CASSLGAGGGYEQYF	TGCGCCAGCAGCTTGGGGGCCGGGGGGGGCTACGAGCAGTACTTC
.	TRBV10-3	TRBJ2-1	.	CAIRGGRGPENNEQFF	TGTGCCATCAGGGGGGGACGAGGGCCGGAGAACAATGAGCAGTTCTTC
TRBD2	TRBV7-9	TRBJ2-1	.	CASTGGLAVYEQFF	TGTGCCAGCACCGGGGGACTAGCGGTGTATGAGCAGTTCTTC
TRBD2	TRBV27	TRBJ2-1	few	CASTSWTSGRGYNEQFF	TGTGCCAGCACCTCCTGGACTAGCGGGAGGGGTTACAATGAGCAGTTCTTC
.	TRBV4-3	TRBJ1-1	once	CASSISPGMNTEAFF	TGCGCCAGCAGCATCAGCCCAGGCATGAACACTGAAGCTTTCTTT
TRBD1	TRBV7-2	TRBJ1-5	.	CASSLEGDRVNQPQHF	TGTGCCAGCAGCTTAGAGGGGGACAGGGTCAATCAGCCCCAGCATTTT
.	TRBV5-1	TRBJ2-5	.	CASSLRGLQETQYF	TGCGCCAGCAGCTTGCGGGGTCTCCAAGAGACCCAGTACTTC
TRBD1	TRBV7-9	TRBJ2-5	.	CASSQRTGTQETQYF	TGTGCCAGCAGCCAACGGACAGGAACACAAGAGACCCAGTACTTC
.	TRBV7-2	TRBJ2-3	.	CASSLDPGDTQYF	TGTGCCAGCAGCTTGGACCCAGGGGATACGCAGTATTTT
.	TRBV10-3	TRBJ2-1	many	CAIGAGGSYNEQFF	TGTGCCATCGGCGCAGGGGGGTCCTACAATGAGCAGTTCTTC
.	TRBV19	TRBJ2-7	.	CASSIFSGAPHEQYF	TGTGCCAGTAGTATATTCTCTGGGGCCCCCCACGAGCAGTACTTC
TRBD2	TRBV9	TRBJ2-2	.	CASSALAGGPGELFF	TGTGCCAGCAGCGCCCTAGCGGGGGGGCCCGGGGAGCTGTTTTTT
.	TRBV7-2	TRBJ1-1	.	CASSLTENTEAFF	TGTGCCAGCAGCCTCACAGAGAACACTGAAGCTTTCTTT
.	TRBV25-1	TRBJ2-1	once	CASSDSGGGDGYNEQFF	TGTGCCAGCAGTGATTCGGGTGGAGGGGATGGCTACAATGAGCAGTTCTTC
.	TRBV24-1	TRBJ1-1	.	CATSAAGRGEAFF	TGTGCCACCAGTGCCGCCGGGCGGGGGGAAGCTTTCTTT
.	TRBV28	TRBJ1-1	few	CASSTSPENTEAFF	TGTGCCAGCAGCACATCCCCCGAGAACACTGAAGCTTTCTTT
.	TRBV5-6	TRBJ2-2	.	CASSFSGRMSTGELFF	TGTGCCAGCAGCTTTTCGGGTCGTATGAGCACCGGGGAGCTGTTTTTT
.	TRBV5-1	TRBJ2-7	.	CASSRTLGGYEQYF	TGCGCCAGCAGCCGCACACTTGGGGGGTACGAGCAGTACTTC
.	TRBV10-3	TRBJ1-2	.	CAISAGVTYGYTF	TGTGCCATCAGTGCAGGGGTAACTTATGGCTACACCTTC
.	TRBV7-2	TRBJ2-7	.	CASSLARDSYEQYF	TGTGCCAGCAGCTTAGCCAGGGACTCCTACGAGCAGTACTTC
.	TRBV27	TRBJ2-3	.	CASSLFVGSGSDTQYF	TGTGCCAGCAGTTTATTTGTCGGGAGTGGGTCAGATACGCAGTATTTT
.	TRBV18	TRBJ1-3	.	CASHAGGENTIYF	TGTGCCAGCCACGCCGGGGGTGAGAACACCATATATTTT
.	TRBV19	TRBJ1-2	.	CASSIAGGNYGYTF	TGTGCCAGTAGTATAGCTGGCGGTAACTATGGCTACACCTTC
TRBD2	TRBV5-1	TRBJ2-1	.	CASSQNNLAGGRNEQFF	TGCGCCAGCAGCCAAAACAATCTAGCGGGGGGGCGGAATGAGCAGTTCTTC
.	TRBV7-9	TRBJ2-2	.	CASSPTNPDTGELFF	TGTGCCAGCAGCCCGACTAACCCTGACACCGGGGAGCTGTTTTTT
TRBD2	TRBV6-5	TRBJ2-3	.	CASEGGRAADTQYF	TGTGCCAGCGAGGGCGGGAGGGCCGCAGATACGCAGTATTTT
TRBD1	TRBV5-5	TRBJ1-2	.	CASSNIPGQGSGYTF	TGTGCCAGCAGTAATATACCGGGACAGGGGTCTGGCTACACCTTC
.	TRBV5-6	TRBJ1-2	once	CASSLDVNTNYGYTF	TGTGCCAGCAGCTTGGATGTCAACACTAACTATGGCTACACCTTC
TRBD1	TRBV6-4	TRBJ1-6	.	CASRLAGTGNSPLHF	TGTGCCAGCAGATTAGCCGGGACAGGGAATTCACCCCTCCACTTT
TRBD2	TRBV20-1	TRBJ2-5	once	CSATYGGYYF	TGCAGTGCTACTTACGGGGGGTACTACTTC
.	TRBV5-1	TRBJ1-3	.	CASSLGVLSGNTIYF	TGCGCCAGCAGCTTGGGAGTCCTCTCTGGAAACACCATATATTTT
.	TRBV18	TRBJ1-4	.	CASSATASNEKLFF	TGTGCCAGCTCGGCAACAGCATCTAATGAAAAACTGTTTTTT
.	TRBV5-1	TRBJ1-5	once	CASSLERGQPQHF	TGCGCCAGCAGCTTGGAGAGAGGTCAGCCCCAGCATTTT
.	TRBV28	TRBJ1-1	.	CASSQTGPTEAFF	TGTGCCAGCAGTCAAACAGGGCCCACTGAAGCTTTCTTT
TRBD1	TRBV13	TRBJ1-1	.	CASSLGQGVDTEAFF	TGTGCCAGCAGCTTAGGACAGGGGGTTGATACTGAAGCTTTCTTT
TRBD2	TRBV28	TRBJ2-3	few	CASSAPSGSATDTQYF	TGTGCCAGCAGTGCCCCTAGCGGGAGTGCGACAGATACGCAGTATTTT
TRBD2	TRBV5-1	TRBJ2-7	.	CASSLAYPGSSGGYEQYF	TGCGCCAGCAGCTTGGCCTATCCGGGTTCGAGCGGGGGCTACGAGCAGTACTTC
TRBD2	TRBV5-1	TRBJ2-1	.	CASSLSGGSRNEQFF	TGCGCCAGCAGCTTGAGCGGGGGGAGTCGCAATGAGCAGTTCTTC
.	TRBV15	TRBJ1-4	.	CATSWTQNEKLFF	TGTGCCACCAGCTGGACACAGAATGAAAAACTGTTTTTT
.	TRBV5-1	TRBJ2-3	.	CASSDGTPSTDTQYF	TGCGCCAGCAGCGACGGGACTCCTAGCACAGATACGCAGTATTTT
.	TRBV4-1	TRBJ1-5	few	CASSQEGGSQPQHF	TGCGCCAGCAGCCAAGAAGGGGGTAGCCAGCCCCAGCATTTT